Listed below are T cell receptor beta chains from one sample, sequenced in a study of cytomegalovirus exposure and HLA in healthy donors. Some clones are missing from TCRdb's copy, which holds only in-frame ones; the method was immunoSEQ multiplex PCR. The sample lists roughly 97,000 clones, 73% occurring once. The sequenced material came from PBMCs. These receptors all stem from a man between 35 and 55 years old in good health and CMV-seronegative. Each CDR3 is given with its conserved first and last residue. A D gene is named only where the DNA matches it firmly. Size is stated for part of the rows, as once, few or many counts, or as a class when the clone is expanded.

v_call	j_call	d_call	clone_size	cdr3_nt	cdr3_aa
TRBV19	TRBJ2-2	TRBD1	-	TGTGCCAGTAGTATAGGACAGGGGGCGAGTACCGGGGAGCTGTTTTTT	CASSIGQGASTGELFF
TRBV28	TRBJ2-5	-	-	TGTGCCAGCAGTTTCGTAGGGAGGCCCCAAGAGACCCAGTACTTC	CASSFVGRPQETQYF
TRBV29-1	TRBJ2-7	-	-	TGCAGCGTTGAAGATAGGATGTCGGGAGCGGGGCAGTACTTC	CSVEDRMSGAGQYF
TRBV19	TRBJ1-2	TRBD1	-	TGTGCCAGTAGTGTGGACAGGGGGGACTATGGCTACACCTTC	CASSVDRGDYGYTF
TRBV6-1	TRBJ1-5	-	-	TGTGCCAGCAGTGAAGCCCCCGGGGGCAATCAGCCCCAGCATTTT	CASSEAPGGNQPQHF
TRBV11-2	TRBJ2-1	-	-	TGTGCCAGCAGCGCCCTCCGGGACTCCACCTACAATGAGCAGTTCTTC	CASSALRDSTYNEQFF
TRBV6-1	TRBJ2-4	-	-	TGTGCCAGCAGTGAAGCGGCGTGGGCCGAAAATGACATTCAGTACTTC	CASSEAAWAENDIQYF
TRBV5-6	TRBJ1-5	TRBD1	-	TGTGCCAGCAGCGCGTACAGGGGGCATCAGCCCCAGCATTTT	CASSAYRGHQPQHF
TRBV11-2	TRBJ2-7	TRBD1	-	TGTGCCAGCAGCGACAGGGGCGAGCAGTACTTC	CASSDRGEQYF
TRBV2	TRBJ2-1	TRBD2	-	TGTGCCAGCAGTGAAGCGCGGGAGGCGTTCTTC	CASSEAREAFF
TRBV10-3	TRBJ2-5	-	-	TGTGCCATCAGTGAGTCGACTGGGGCTGGGGAGACCCAGTACTTC	CAISESTGAGETQYF
TRBV9	TRBJ1-2	-	-	TGTGCCAGCAGCGTACTTGGCTACACCTTC	CASSVLGYTF
TRBV6-5	TRBJ1-2	TRBD1	-	TGTGCCAGCAGCCGACGGGACAGGGTCCTCGGCTACACCTTC	CASSRRDRVLGYTF
TRBV5-4	TRBJ1-6	-	-	TGTGCCAGCAGCTTGGACCGCCCGGGGGATTCACCCCTCCACTTT	CASSLDRPGDSPLHF
TRBV19	TRBJ2-2	-	-	TGTGCCAGTAGTATTGCCAGCACCGGGGAGCTGTTTTTT	CASSIASTGELFF
TRBV27	TRBJ2-2	-	once	TGTGCCAGCAGTTTCGGGGGACAGAAGTTCACCGGGGAGCTGTTTTTT	CASSFGGQKFTGELFF
TRBV5-1	TRBJ1-6	-	-	TGCGCCAGCAGCTTGTGGGGGGAAGGTTATTCACCCCTCCACTTT	CASSLWGEGYSPLHF
TRBV7-6	TRBJ2-1	-	-	TGTGCCAGCAGCTTGGGGAGTCTAGCCTACAATGAGCAGTTCTTC	CASSLGSLAYNEQFF
TRBV2	TRBJ1-5	-	-	TGTGCCAGCAAAACCGGAGCGGTGGGCAATCAGCCCCAGCATTTT	CASKTGAVGNQPQHF
TRBV5-1	TRBJ1-2	TRBD1	-	TGCGCCAGCAGCTTACAACCGCCTACAGGGGAGGAAGGCTACACCTTC	CASSLQPPTGEEGYTF
TRBV7-8	TRBJ1-1	-	-	TGTGCCAGCAGCTTCTTGAACACTGAAGCTTTCTTT	CASSFLNTEAFF
TRBV5-1	TRBJ2-1	TRBD1	-	TGCGCCAGCAGGACAGGGGATAACAATGAGCAGTTCTTC	CASRTGDNNEQFF
TRBV7-9	TRBJ2-1	-	-	TGTGCCAGCACCCTCACGGCGGCCAGCCGGAATGAGCAGTTCTTC	CASTLTAASRNEQFF
TRBV7-2	TRBJ2-1	-	-	TGTGCCAGCAGCTTAGGGGTCGGTTTTTCGGGTGAGCAGTTCTTC	CASSLGVGFSGEQFF
TRBV5-4	TRBJ2-1	-	-	TGTGCCAGCAGCCTCTTCACTAGTACGGATGAGCAGTTCTTC	CASSLFTSTDEQFF